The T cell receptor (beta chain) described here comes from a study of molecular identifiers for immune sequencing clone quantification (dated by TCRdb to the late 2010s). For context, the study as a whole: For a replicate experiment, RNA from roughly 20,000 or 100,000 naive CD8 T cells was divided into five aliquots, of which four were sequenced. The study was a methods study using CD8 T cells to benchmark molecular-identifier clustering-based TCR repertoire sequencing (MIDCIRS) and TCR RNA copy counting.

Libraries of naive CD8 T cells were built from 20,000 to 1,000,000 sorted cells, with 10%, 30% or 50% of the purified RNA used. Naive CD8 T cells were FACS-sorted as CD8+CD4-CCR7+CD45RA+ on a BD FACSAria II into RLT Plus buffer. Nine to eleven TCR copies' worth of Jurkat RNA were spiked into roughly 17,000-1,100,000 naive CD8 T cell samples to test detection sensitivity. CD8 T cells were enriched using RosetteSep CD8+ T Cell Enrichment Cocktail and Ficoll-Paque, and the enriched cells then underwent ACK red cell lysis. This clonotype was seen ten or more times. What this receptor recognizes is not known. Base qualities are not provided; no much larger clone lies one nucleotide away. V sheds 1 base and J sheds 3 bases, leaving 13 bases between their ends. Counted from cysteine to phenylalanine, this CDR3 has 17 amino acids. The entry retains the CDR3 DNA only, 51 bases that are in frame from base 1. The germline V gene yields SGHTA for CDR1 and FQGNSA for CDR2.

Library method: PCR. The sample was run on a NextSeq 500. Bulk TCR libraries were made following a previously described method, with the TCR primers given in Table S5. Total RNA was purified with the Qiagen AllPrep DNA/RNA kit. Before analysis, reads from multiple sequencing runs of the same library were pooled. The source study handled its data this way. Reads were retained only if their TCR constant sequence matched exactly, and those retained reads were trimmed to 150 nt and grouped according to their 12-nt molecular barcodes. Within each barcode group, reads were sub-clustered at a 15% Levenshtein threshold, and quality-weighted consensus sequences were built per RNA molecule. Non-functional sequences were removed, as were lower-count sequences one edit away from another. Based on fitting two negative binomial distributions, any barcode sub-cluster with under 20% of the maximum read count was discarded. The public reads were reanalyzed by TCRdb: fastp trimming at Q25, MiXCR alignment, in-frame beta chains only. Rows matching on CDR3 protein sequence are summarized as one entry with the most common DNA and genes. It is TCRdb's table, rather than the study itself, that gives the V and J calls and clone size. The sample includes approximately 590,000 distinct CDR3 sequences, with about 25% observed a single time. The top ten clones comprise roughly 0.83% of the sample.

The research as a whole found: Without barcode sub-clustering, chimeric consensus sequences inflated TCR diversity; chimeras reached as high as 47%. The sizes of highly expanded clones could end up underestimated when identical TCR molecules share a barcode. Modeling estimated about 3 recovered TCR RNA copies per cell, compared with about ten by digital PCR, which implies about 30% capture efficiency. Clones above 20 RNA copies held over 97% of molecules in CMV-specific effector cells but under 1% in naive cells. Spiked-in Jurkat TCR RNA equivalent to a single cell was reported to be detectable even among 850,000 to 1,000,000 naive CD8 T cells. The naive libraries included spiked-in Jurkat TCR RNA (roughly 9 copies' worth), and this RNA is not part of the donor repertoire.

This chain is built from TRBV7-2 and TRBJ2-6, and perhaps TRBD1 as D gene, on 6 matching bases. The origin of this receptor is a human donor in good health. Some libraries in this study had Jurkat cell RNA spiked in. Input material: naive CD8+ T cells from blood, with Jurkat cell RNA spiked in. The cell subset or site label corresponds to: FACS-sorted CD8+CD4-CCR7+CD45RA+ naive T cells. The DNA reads TGTGCCAGCAGCTTAGTGCCACAGGGCCATGGGGCCAACGTCCTGACTTTC. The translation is CASSLVPQGHGANVLTF.